Listed here are 24 T cell receptor beta chains from one sample, sequenced in a study of blood T cell repertoires in COVID-19. TCRdb's table, derived via immunoSEQ multiplex PCR, lists solely in-frame clones and lacks some. The profile shows tens of thousands of clones, 77% of them singletons. Sequencing was performed on peripheral blood. All receptors come from a man between 65 and 80 years old with COVID-19, enrolled during active disease.

The chain recombines TRBV11-2 with TRBJ2-3; 7 positions agree with TRBD2. CDR3 length equals 13 residues. Germline V lookup: CDR1 SGHAT, CDR2 FQNNGV. Trimming cost V 2 bases and J 8 bases; bases outside gene matches: 4. For the CDR3, the DNA is TGTGCCAGCAGCTTATCTAGCGGCCGTACGCAGTATTTT. Its protein product is CASSLSSGRTQYF. Using reference TRBV11-2 and TRBJ2-3 for the parts outside the CDR3, the full variable domain is EAGVAQSPRYKIIEKRQSVAFWCNPISGHATLYWYQQILGQGPKLLIQFQNNGVVDDSQLPKDRFSAERLKGVDSTLKIQPAKLEDSAVYLCASSLSSGRTQYFGPGTRLTVL.

This chain uses TRBV6-6 with TRBJ2-5; the D gene is possibly TRBD1 (6 bases). The CDR3 has 13 amino acids. CDR1 and CDR2 from the germline V gene are MNHNY and SVGAGI (reference sequence). V dropped 5 bases and J dropped 2 bases, with 9 bases sitting between them. CDR3 sequence reads: CASSRDIQETQYF. The CDR3 bases are TGTGCCAGCAGTCGGGACATTCAAGAGACCCAGTACTTC.

CDR3 amino acids: CASTPGLPGELFF. In nucleotides, the CDR3 is TGTGCCAGCACCCCCGGACTGCCCGGGGAGCTGTTTTTT. The genes are TRBV6-5 and TRBJ2-2; D might be TRBD2 (5 bases). The germline V gene has CDR1 MNHEY and CDR2 SVGAGI. Trimming took 7 bases from V and 6 from J, leaving 12 bases between them. The CDR3 spans 13 residues.

The rearrangement joins TRBV5-1 to TRBJ1-4; D not certain. CDR3 size: 14 residues. The ends were cut back, 0 bases at V and 7 bases at J, with 10 bases in the middle. Germline CDR1 and CDR2: SGHRS and YFSETQ. The CDR3 sequence: CASSLGGVGEKLFF. The CDR3 DNA reads as TGCGCCAGCAGCTTGGGCGGCGTTGGTGAAAAACTGTTTTTT. Using reference TRBV5-1 and TRBJ1-4 for the parts outside the CDR3, the full variable domain is KAGVTQTPRYLIKTRGQQVTLSCSPISGHRSVSWYQQTPGQGLQFLFEYFSETQRNKGNFPGRFSGRQFSNSRSEMNVSTLELGDSALYLCASSLGGVGEKLFFGSGTQLSVL.

This clone was seen once. The chain carries TRBV9 and TRBJ1-6; 7 positions agree with TRBD1. The CDR3 contains 16 residues. Germline V gene sequence: CDR1 SGDLS, CDR2 YYNGEE. With 0 bases clipped from V and 6 bases from J, the junction kept 6 bases outside the gene matches. The CDR3 DNA reads as TGTGCCAGCAGCGTAGGAGAACAGGGGCCTAATTCACCCCTCCACTTT. Translated, it gives CASSVGEQGPNSPLHF.

The V call is TRBV28, the J call TRBJ1-5; D not resolved. The CDR3 loop spans 13 amino acids. Trimming left V 8 bases short and J 2 bases short, with 10 bases between. Germline V gene lookup returns CDR1 MDHEN and CDR2 SYDVKM. The CDR3 DNA sequence: TGTGCCAGCGCTGATACGGGCAATCAGCCCCAGCATTTT. Encoded protein: CASADTGNQPQHF.

This chain connects TRBV4-1 to TRBJ1-2, with a possible D match to TRBD1 (6 bases). The CDR3 totals 14 residues. CDR1 is MGHRA and CDR2 is YSYEKL in the germline V gene. Trimming shortened V by 0 bases and J by 8 bases, and 13 bases separated the two germline ends. The DNA for the CDR3 is TGCGCCAGCAGCCAAGATTGGGGGGGGCGAGGCTACACCTTC. Encoded protein: CASSQDWGGRGYTF.

This chain links TRBV28 with TRBJ1-5, with TRBD1 identical over 9 bases. The CDR3 is made up of 15 amino acids. Germline-derived CDR1 and CDR2 are MDHEN and SYDVKM. V lost 4 bases and J lost 10; bases outside the gene matches: 11. CDR3 region: CASSSFGQGIGPQHF. CDR3 coding DNA: TGTGCCAGCAGTTCCTTCGGACAGGGGATCGGACCCCAGCATTTT.

This clone was counted once. The V call is TRBV27, the J call TRBJ2-5, with 8 bases that match TRBD2. The length of the CDR3 is 19 residues. The V gene's germline CDR1 is MNHEY and CDR2 SMNVEV (reference sequence). Germline trimming cut 6 bases from V and 5 bases from J; bases unmatched to any gene: 23. The CDR3 protein is CASSPFVETPGGPMETQYF. The CDR3 nucleotides are TGTGCCAGCAGCCCCTTCGTGGAAACCCCGGGAGGGCCCATGGAGACCCAGTACTTC.

This clone has only a few counts. The chain links TRBV27 to TRBJ1-2; D is perhaps TRBD1 (5 bases). CDR1 MNHEY and CDR2 SMNVEV come from the germline V gene (reference sequence). This CDR3 has 17 amino acids. V gave up 2 bases and J gave up 2 bases, with 18 bases separating them. The CDR3 here is CASSLTASGLLNYGYTF. The CDR3 coding sequence is TGTGCCAGCAGTTTAACGGCCTCGGGACTTCTCAACTATGGCTACACCTTC.

The chain uses TRBV5-6 and TRBJ1-1, with D uncertain. CDR1 SGHDT and CDR2 YYEEEE come from the germline V gene. The CDR3 has 15 residues. V was cut by 4 bases and J by 4 bases, with 17 bases left in between. DNA of the CDR3: TGTGCCAGCAGCCGCCCCGTAGTTTTTGGCACTGAAGCTTTCTTT. This translates into CASSRPVVFGTEAFF. The full variable domain, with the rest looked up from reference TRBV5-6 and TRBJ1-1, is DAGVTQSPTHLIKTRGQQVTLRCSPKSGHDTVSWYQQALGQGPQFIFQYYEEEERQRGNFPDRFSGHQFPNYSSELNVNALLLGDSALYLCASSRPVVFGTEAFFGQGTRLTVV.

This chain uses TRBV28 with TRBJ1-1; D gene uncertain. CDR1 is MDHEN and CDR2 is SYDVKM in the germline V gene. Trimming cost V 10 bases and J 0 bases, with 9 bases left between them. The length of the CDR3 is 12 residues. The CDR3 loop is CAIRSVNTEAFF. The CDR3 nucleotides are TGTGCCATCAGATCGGTGAACACTGAAGCTTTCTTT.

CDR3 sequence: CATSDATVQETQYF. CDR3 nucleotide sequence: TGTGCCACCAGTGATGCGACAGTACAAGAGACCCAGTACTTC. The chain employs TRBV24-1 and TRBJ2-5, with D perhaps TRBD1 (5 bases). CDR1 and CDR2 (germline): KGHDR, SFDVKD. The CDR3 extends over 14 amino acids. Between the trimmed V and J ends, which lost 3 bases and 2 bases, there was a span of 9 bases.

This chain connects TRBV14 to TRBJ1-5; D possibly corresponds to TRBD1 (5 bases). The germline V and J ends were trimmed by 5 bases and 4 bases, with 9 bases remaining between them. Germline assignment: CDR1 SGHDN and CDR2 FVKESK. This CDR3 spans 13 amino acids. CDR3 sequence (DNA): TGTGCCAGCAGCAATGACAGAAATCAGCCCCAGCATTTT. Translation: CASSNDRNQPQHF.

The chain recombines TRBV6-6 with TRBJ1-1; D perhaps matches TRBD1 (6 bases). V dropped 4 bases and J dropped 0 bases, with 12 bases sitting between them. Germline V CDR1 and CDR2: MNHNY, SVGAGI (reference sequence). The CDR3 is made up of 15 amino acids. The CDR3 reads CASSFPRDMNTEAFF. Here the CDR3 DNA reads TGTGCCAGCAGTTTCCCACGGGACATGAACACTGAAGCTTTCTTT.

V is TRBV4-2 and J is TRBJ1-5, with 8 nucleotides matching TRBD1. With V trimmed by 4 bases and J by 1 base, 21 bases remained unmatched. This CDR3 has 21 residues. Germline CDR1 reads LGHNA; CDR2 reads YNFKEQ. CDR3 in amino acids: CASSPHRIELSWTGSNQPQHF. In DNA, the CDR3 is TGTGCCAGCAGCCCCCACCGAATTGAACTCTCCTGGACAGGGAGCAATCAGCCCCAGCATTTT.

The chain recombines TRBV4-3 with TRBJ2-7; 9 nucleotides align to TRBD2. V was clipped by 0 bases and J by 1 base; unmatched bases: 13. CDR1 is LGHNA and CDR2 is YSLEER in the germline V gene. CDR3 length equals 19 residues. The CDR3 bases are TGCGCCAGCAGCCAAGATGGGGGACTAGCTGAACCACAATCCTACGAGCAGTACTTC. It specifies CASSQDGGLAEPQSYEQYF.

In this sample, this clone turned up once. The rearrangement joins TRBV9 to TRBJ2-1; 7 bases map to TRBD2. This CDR3 is 15 amino acids long. Looked up from germline, CDR1 is SGDLS and CDR2 is YYNGEE. V dropped 0 bases and J dropped 1; count of bases not matched to a gene: 1. CDR3 nucleotide sequence: TGTGCCAGCAGCGTAGGTAGCGGGTCCTACAATGAGCAGTTCTTC. Translating it yields CASSVGSGSYNEQFF.

V and J are TRBV6-2 or TRBV6-3 and TRBJ2-2; 9 bases fit TRBD1. The germline V gene encodes CDR1 MNHEY and CDR2 SVGEGT. The CDR3 loop spans 15 amino acids. J was trimmed by 3 bases and V by 4 bases; bases with no gene match: 3. CDR3 coding DNA: TGTGCCAGCAGTTGGGACAGGGCCGACACCGGGGAGCTGTTTTTT. Its translation is CASSWDRADTGELFF.

In DNA, the CDR3 is TGTGCCACCAGCAGGGACACGATCCAAGAGACCCAGTACTTC. Encoded protein: CATSRDTIQETQYF. This rearrangement joins TRBV15 to TRBJ2-5; D may be TRBD1 (5 bases). From germline, CDR1 is LNHNV and CDR2 YYDKDF (reference sequence). The V end was cut by 3 bases, the J end by 1 base, with 9 bases between. This CDR3 has 14 residues.

The chain recombines TRBV9 with TRBJ1-4; D ambiguous. CDR3 length equals 14 residues. Trimming took 4 bases from V and 0 from J, leaving 7 bases between them. The germline CDR1 and CDR2 sequences are SGDLS and YYNGEE. CDR3 coding DNA: TGTGCCAGCAGCCTCGGGGCAACTAATGAAAAACTGTTTTTT. It is translated as CASSLGATNEKLFF.

The chain employs TRBV24-1 and TRBJ2-5; D might be TRBD1 (6 bases). The germline CDR1 and CDR2 sequences are KGHDR and SFDVKD. The CDR3 extends over 15 amino acids. The V end lost 5 bases, the J end lost 2 bases, and 14 bases lay between the germline ends. CDR3 loop: CATSGVTGPQETQYF. CDR3 DNA: TGTGCCACCAGTGGTGTGACAGGCCCGCAAGAGACCCAGTACTTC.

The V call is TRBV6-2 or TRBV6-3, the J call TRBJ2-1; 7 bases are shared with TRBD1. This CDR3 is 13 amino acids long. From germline, CDR1 is MNHEY and CDR2 SVGEGT. Trimming removed 0 bases from V and 13 bases from J; junction bases left unmatched: 6. CDR3 DNA sequence: TGTGCCAGCAGTTACTCGACAGGGCTAGGACAGTTCTTC. It codes for CASSYSTGLGQFF.

The V gene is TRBV30, the J gene TRBJ1-1, with a possible D match to TRBD1 (6 bases). CDR3 length: 12 amino acids. Germline V gives CDR1 GTSNPN, CDR2 SVGIG (reference sequence). V lost 5 bases, J lost 2 bases, and 9 bases lay in between. The CDR3 DNA reads as TGTGCCTGGGACAGGTCCAACACTGAAGCTTTCTTT. Its translation: CAWDRSNTEAFF.